The 23 T cell receptor beta chains below come from one sample, sequenced in a study of CD8+CD57+ T cells in acquired aplastic anemia (dated 2018 in TCRdb). Instrument used: Illumina HiSeq 2000. Profiling of TCR beta VDJ combinations and CDR3 sequences used genomic DNA as the template. TCRdb redid the processing of the public reads, applying fastp at Q25 and MiXCR, and retained in-frame beta chains. Rows with one shared CDR3 protein collapse into an entry with the most common genes and DNA. Across this sample there are some 120,000 distinct CDR3 sequences, with 48% seen only once. Under 3% of the sample goes to the ten largest clones. The source material was sorted CD4+, CD8+, or CD8+CD57+ T cells (not recorded which) from PBMCs. Receptors were obtained from a human donor in good health, serving as a control.

The chain joins TRBV19 to TRBJ1-5; D not resolved. CDR1 is LNHDA and CDR2 is SQIVND in the germline V gene (reference sequence). The CDR3 is 16 residues long. V was pared by 5 bases and J by 2 bases, with 16 bases between. The CDR3, as DNA: TGTGCCAGTAGTGCCTTGAGGGAATCCGGCAATCAGCCCCAGCATTTT. Translating gives CASSALRESGNQPQHF.

This clonotype was seen a few times. This chain uses TRBV7-9 with TRBJ1-1; maybe TRBD1 (5 bases). Trimming left V 8 bases short and J 10 bases short, with 14 bases between. Germline CDR1 is SEHNR and CDR2 is FQNEAQ (reference sequence). The length of the CDR3 is 11 residues. The DNA of the CDR3 is TGTGCCAGCGATCGGGCAGGGAGAGCTTTCTTT. It specifies CASDRAGRAFF.

In this sample, this clonotype turned up a few times. The chain combines TRBV2 with TRBJ2-7, with D tentatively TRBD2 (6 bases). The germline V and J ends were trimmed by 8 bases and 2 bases, with 13 bases remaining between them. There are 13 residues in the CDR3. Germline lookup yields CDR1 SNHLY and CDR2 FYNNEI. The CDR3 coding sequence is TGTGCCAGCGCCCAGAGGAGGGCCTACGAGCAGTACTTC. It codes for CASAQRRAYEQYF.

Comment on this clonotype: The junction departs from germline at one end; a sequencing error may be responsible. The rearrangement joins TRBV11-2 to TRBJ1-2; TRBD1 agrees at 11 bases. The CDR3 sequence is 15 residues long. Per germline, CDR1 SGHAT and CDR2 FQNNGV. CDR3 loop: CARSSGTGGARGYTF. The DNA of the CDR3 is TGTGCCCGCAGCTCCGGGACAGGGGGGGCGCGTGGCTACACCTTC.

This clonotype came up a few times. The V call is TRBV2, the J call TRBJ2-7; 11 nucleotides match TRBD1. Per the germline V gene, CDR1 is SNHLY and CDR2 is FYNNEI. The CDR3 is 16 amino acids. Germline trimming cut 3 bases from V and 2 bases from J; bases unmatched to any gene: 6. In DNA, the CDR3 is TGTGCCAGCAGTGAGGGACAGGGGGTGGGGACCTACGAGCAGTACTTC. It is translated as CASSEGQGVGTYEQYF.

The V and J genes are TRBV10-3 and TRBJ1-2, with unresolved D. CDR3 length: 13 amino acids. Germline CDR1 and CDR2: ENHRY and SYGVKD. Trimming stripped 4 bases from V and 2 bases from J, with 8 bases between. CDR3 residues: CAISGRANYGYTF. CDR3 coding DNA: TGTGCCATCAGTGGAAGGGCCAACTATGGCTACACCTTC.

The sample holds many counts of this clonotype. The V and J genes are TRBV2 and TRBJ2-3; D gene unclear. CDR1 is SNHLY and CDR2 is FYNNEI in the germline V gene. CDR3 size: 11 residues. V dropped 4 bases and J dropped 10 bases, with 9 bases sitting between them. The CDR3 protein is CASSGHTAQYF. In DNA form, the CDR3 reads TGTGCCAGCAGTGGACACACTGCGCAGTATTTT.

The gene calls are TRBV7-2 and TRBJ2-7; TRBD1 or TRBD2 may be the D gene (5 bases each). V lost 5 bases and J 0 bases, leaving 14 bases between the germline ends. Per the germline V gene, CDR1 is SGHTA and CDR2 is FQGNSA. The CDR3 sequence is 15 residues long. The CDR3 here is CASSRGRGSSYEQYF. CDR3 DNA: TGTGCCAGCAGCCGGGGACGTGGGAGCTCCTACGAGCAGTACTTC.

The chain links TRBV29-1 to TRBJ1-1, with a tentative D call TRBD1 (5 bases). Germline V gene data show CDR1 as SQVTM and CDR2 as ANQGSEA. Deletions cut 5 bases from V and 2 bases from J, with 9 bases between. CDR3 length: 12 residues. This CDR3 reads CSVRQPNTEAFF. The CDR3 DNA is TGCAGCGTTCGACAGCCCAACACTGAAGCTTTCTTT. The variable domain in full, completed from reference TRBV29-1 and TRBJ1-1, reads SAVISQKPSRDICQRGTSLTIQCQVDSQVTMMFWYRQQPGQSLTLIATANQGSEATYESGFVIDKFPISRPNLTFSTLTVSNMSPEDSSIYLCSVRQPNTEAFFGQGTRLTVV.

This clonotype came up a few times. The rearrangement links TRBV2 to TRBJ2-7, with D uncertain. The CDR3 is 12 amino acids. The germline gives CDR1 SNHLY, CDR2 FYNNEI. The V end was cut by 3 bases, the J end by 1 base, with 4 bases between. CDR3 nucleotide sequence: TGTGCCAGCAGTGAGCGATCCTACGAGCAGTACTTC. Its translation: CASSERSYEQYF. Filled out from reference TRBV2 and TRBJ2-7, the complete variable domain reads EPEVTQTPSHQVTQMGQEVILRCVPISNHLYFYWYRQILGQKVEFLVSFYNNEISEKSEIFDDQFSVERPDGSNFTLKIRSTKLEDSAMYFCASSERSYEQYFGPGTRLTVT.

This clonotype showed up just once. The V call is TRBV19, the J call TRBJ1-2, with D unclear. The V end lost 0 bases, the J end lost 4 bases, and 12 bases lay between the germline ends. The germline V gene encodes CDR1 LNHDA and CDR2 SQIVND (reference sequence). The CDR3 length is 15 residues. CDR3 coding DNA: TGTGCCAGTAGTATAGAATGGAACAGTGTCTATGGCTACACCTTC. Amino acid sequence: CASSIEWNSVYGYTF.

On this clonotype: The junction departs from the called germline gene at one end, perhaps through a read error. The chain is built from TRBV29-1 and TRBJ1-2; D remains unclear. Germline loops: CDR1 SQVTM, CDR2 ANQGSEA. The CDR3 runs to 12 residues. CDR3 region: CSVEKPNYGYTF. In DNA, the CDR3 is TGCAGCGTTGAAAAGCCTAATTATGGCTACACCTTC.

The genes are TRBV7-9 and TRBJ1-2, with a possible D match to TRBD1 (6 bases). Germline values: CDR1 SEHNR, CDR2 FQNEAQ (reference sequence). The CDR3 spans 10 residues. V lost 10 bases to trimming and J lost 7 bases, with 10 bases between them. CDR3 coding DNA: TGTGCCACCAGGGGTCGTGGCTACACCTTC. Translating it yields CATRGRGYTF.

This chain links TRBV15 with TRBJ1-4; perhaps TRBD1 as D (5 bases). CDR1 and CDR2 from the germline V gene are LNHNV and YYDKDF (reference sequence). CDR3 size: 17 residues. The germline V and J ends were trimmed by 0 bases and 4 bases, with 15 bases remaining between them. As DNA, the CDR3 is TGTGCCACCAGCAGAGATCGGCAGGGTGCGAGTAATGAAAAACTGTTTTTT. Protein product: CATSRDRQGASNEKLFF.

The chain combines TRBV9 with TRBJ2-6; no firm D call. CDR1 is SGDLS and CDR2 is YYNGEE in the germline V gene. The CDR3 runs 15 residues. The V end lost 0 bases, the J end lost 0 bases, and 4 bases lay between the germline ends. CDR3 loop: CASSVGSSGANVLTF. CDR3 coding DNA: TGTGCCAGCAGCGTAGGCAGCTCTGGGGCCAACGTCCTGACTTTC.

The rearrangement links TRBV6-5 to TRBJ2-5; weak D call: TRBD2 (8 bases). This CDR3 has 15 amino acids. Looked up from germline, CDR1 is MNHEY and CDR2 is SVGAGI. V shed 4 bases and J shed 2 bases, with 14 bases lying between them. CDR3 residues: CASSLAGQTQETQYF. CDR3 nucleotide sequence: TGTGCCAGCAGTTTAGCGGGACAGACGCAAGAGACCCAGTACTTC.

This clonotype has at least ten counts. The genes are TRBV12-3 or TRBV12-4 and TRBJ2-2; D is unresolved. Between the trimmed V and J ends, which lost 1 base and 1 base, there was a span of 7 bases. The CDR3 loop spans 15 amino acids. The CDR3 loop reads CASSLGHQNTGELFF. DNA of the CDR3: TGTGCCAGCAGTTTAGGACACCAGAACACCGGGGAGCTGTTTTTT.

The rearrangement uses TRBV5-4 and TRBJ1-2, with 9 bases that match TRBD1. The germline V gene encodes CDR1 SGHNT and CDR2 YYREEE (reference sequence). V trimming: 3 bases; J trimming: 7 bases; junction bases outside the gene matches: 10. CDR3 size: 15 residues. CDR3 nucleotide sequence: TGTGCCAGCAGCTCACCCCGGGACAGGGTTGTTGGCTACACCTTC. As protein: CASSSPRDRVVGYTF.

This clonotype is a singleton in its sample. The rearrangement uses TRBV3-1 and TRBJ2-7; 12 bases are a match to TRBD2. CDR1 LGHDT and CDR2 YNNKEL come from the germline V gene (reference sequence). V lost 1 base to trimming and J lost 0 bases; unmatched junction nucleotides: 10. This CDR3 comprises 19 residues. For the CDR3, the DNA is TGTGCCAGCAGCCAAGCGGCTAGCGGGGGGGCACCCAGCTCCTACGAGCAGTACTTC. This translates into CASSQAASGGAPSSYEQYF.

This clonotype was detected once. The chain combines TRBV29-1 with TRBJ1-1, with D unclear. Germline values: CDR1 SQVTM, CDR2 ANQGSEA. The CDR3 consists of 10 residues. The germline V and J ends were trimmed by 1 base and 10 bases, with 7 bases remaining between them. In DNA, the CDR3 is TGCAGCGTTGAAGGTCGTGGAGCTTTCTTT. It yields the protein CSVEGRGAFF.

This rearrangement joins TRBV12-3 or TRBV12-4 to TRBJ2-7; 10 nucleotides agree with TRBD2. J lost 2 bases, V lost 5 bases, and 3 bases had no gene match. This CDR3 spans 14 amino acids. CDR3 nucleotides: TGTGCCAGCAGTGACAGCGGGGGGGCCTACGAGCAGTACTTC. Protein sequence: CASSDSGGAYEQYF.

This clonotype was seen at least ten times. The V and J genes are TRBV4-3 and TRBJ1-1, with D possibly being TRBD1 (5 bases). Germline values: CDR1 LGHNA, CDR2 YSLEER. The CDR3 contains 13 residues. V lost 1 base and J lost 8, with 11 bases in between. The CDR3 sequence: CASSQVGRDEAFF. DNA of the CDR3: TGCGCCAGCAGCCAAGTCGGGCGGGACGAAGCTTTCTTT.

In regard to this clonotype: A much larger clone sits a single nucleotide away, making a read error possible. The CDR3 does not close with the conserved phenylalanine or tryptophan, likely indicating a read error. The CDR3 protein is CATSPRQGSPEAFL. The CDR3 region has the DNA TGTGCCACCTCCCCCCGGCAGGGTAGCCCTGAAGCTTTCCTT. The rearrangement joins TRBV3-1 to TRBJ1-1; D perhaps matches TRBD1 (5 bases). Germline V gives CDR1 LGHDT, CDR2 YNNKEL (reference sequence). The CDR3 covers 14 residues. The germline V and J ends were trimmed by 10 bases and 6 bases, with 21 bases remaining between them.